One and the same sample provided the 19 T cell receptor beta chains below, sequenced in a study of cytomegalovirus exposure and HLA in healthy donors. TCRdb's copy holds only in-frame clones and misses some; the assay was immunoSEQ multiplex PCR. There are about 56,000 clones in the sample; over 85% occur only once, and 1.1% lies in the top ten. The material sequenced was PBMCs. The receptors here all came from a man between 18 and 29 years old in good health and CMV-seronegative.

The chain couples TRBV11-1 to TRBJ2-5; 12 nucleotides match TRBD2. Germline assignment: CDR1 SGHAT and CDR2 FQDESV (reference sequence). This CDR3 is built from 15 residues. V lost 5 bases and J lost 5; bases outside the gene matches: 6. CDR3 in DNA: TGTGCCAGCAGCCCCCGGACTAGCGGGACGGAGACCCAGTACTTC. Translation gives CASSPRTSGTETQYF.

The CDR3 DNA follows: TGTGCCAGCGTGGGGAGGGCAGATACGCAGTATTTT. Translated, it gives CASVGRADTQYF. V is TRBV5-6 and J is TRBJ2-3, with 7 bases identical to TRBD2. Germline lookup yields CDR1 SGHDT and CDR2 YYEEEE. With V trimmed by 7 bases and J by 4 bases, 3 bases remained unmatched. The CDR3 sequence is 12 residues long.

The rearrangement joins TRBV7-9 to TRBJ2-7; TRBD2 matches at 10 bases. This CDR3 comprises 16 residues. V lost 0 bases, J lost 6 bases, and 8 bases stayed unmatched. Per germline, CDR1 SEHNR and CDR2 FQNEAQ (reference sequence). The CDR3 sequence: CASSLALGLAVSEQYF. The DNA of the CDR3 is TGTGCCAGCAGCTTAGCGCTTGGACTAGCGGTGAGCGAGCAGTACTTC.

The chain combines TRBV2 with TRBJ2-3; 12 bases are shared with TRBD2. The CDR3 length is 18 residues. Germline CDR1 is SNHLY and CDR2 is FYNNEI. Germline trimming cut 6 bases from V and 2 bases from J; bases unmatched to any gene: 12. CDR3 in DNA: TGTGCCAGCAGGGTAGGACTAGCGGGAACCTCTTACACAGATACGCAGTATTTT. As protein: CASRVGLAGTSYTDTQYF.

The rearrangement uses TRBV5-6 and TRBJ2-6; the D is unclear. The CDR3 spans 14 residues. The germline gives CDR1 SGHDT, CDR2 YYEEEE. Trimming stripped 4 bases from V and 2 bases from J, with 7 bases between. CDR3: CASSAMPGANVLTF. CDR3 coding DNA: TGTGCCAGCAGCGCGATGCCTGGGGCCAACGTCCTGACTTTC.

CDR3 DNA: TGTGCCAGCAGCCTGGGCGGACAGTTGTATAGCAATCAGCCCCAGCATTTT. It specifies CASSLGGQLYSNQPQHF. The chain recombines TRBV7-6 with TRBJ1-5; D is perhaps TRBD1 (6 bases). Germline V gene data show CDR1 as SGHVS and CDR2 as FNYEAQ. The CDR3 extends over 17 amino acids. Deletions cut 5 bases from V and 0 bases from J, with 17 bases between.

CDR3 bases: TGCGCCAGCAGGACCCGGGAGGCCGACACCGGGGAGCTGTTTTTT. This codes for CASRTREADTGELFF. This chain links TRBV5-1 with TRBJ2-2; 7 bases map to TRBD2. The V gene's germline CDR1 is SGHRS and CDR2 YFSETQ. There are 15 residues in the CDR3. J lost 3 bases, V lost 5 bases, and 7 bases had no gene match.

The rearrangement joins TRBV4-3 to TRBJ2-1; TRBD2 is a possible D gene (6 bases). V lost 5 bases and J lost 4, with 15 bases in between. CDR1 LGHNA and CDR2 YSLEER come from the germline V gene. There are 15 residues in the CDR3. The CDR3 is CASSYRGSGYNEQFF. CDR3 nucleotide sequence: TGCGCCAGCAGCTATCGGGGGAGCGGATACAATGAGCAGTTCTTC.

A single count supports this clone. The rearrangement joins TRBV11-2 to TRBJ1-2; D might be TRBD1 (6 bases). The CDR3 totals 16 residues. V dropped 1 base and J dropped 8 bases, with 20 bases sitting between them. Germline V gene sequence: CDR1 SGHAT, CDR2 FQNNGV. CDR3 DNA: TGTGCCAGCAGCTTAGCCCCCCGAGGGGGAAGTGAGGGCTACACCTTC. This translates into CASSLAPRGGSEGYTF.

The CDR3, as DNA: TGCGCCAGCAGCCAGCCCGGAGGGAGGACCGGGGAGCTGTTTTTT. Translated: CASSQPGGRTGELFF. The V and J genes are TRBV4-1 and TRBJ2-2; a possible D gene is TRBD2 (6 bases). The CDR3 has 15 residues. In germline, CDR1 is MGHRA, CDR2 YSYEKL. Trimming pared 3 bases from V and 5 bases from J, leaving 13 bases between.

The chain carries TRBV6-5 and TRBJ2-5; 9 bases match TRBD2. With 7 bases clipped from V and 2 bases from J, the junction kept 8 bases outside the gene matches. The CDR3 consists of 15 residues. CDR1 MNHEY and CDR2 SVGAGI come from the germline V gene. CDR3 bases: TGTGCCAGCACCCGGGGAACTAGCGGGCAAGAGACCCAGTACTTC. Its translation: CASTRGTSGQETQYF.

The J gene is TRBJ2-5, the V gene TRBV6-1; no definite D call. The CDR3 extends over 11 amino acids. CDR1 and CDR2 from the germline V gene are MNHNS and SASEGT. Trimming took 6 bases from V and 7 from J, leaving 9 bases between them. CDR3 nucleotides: TGTGCCAGCAGCCCAGATGGGACCCAGTACTTC. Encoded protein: CASSPDGTQYF.

The DNA for the CDR3 is TGTGCCAGCAGCTTGGGAGGGAGCCCCGAAAAACTGTTTTTT. Protein product: CASSLGGSPEKLFF. V usage is TRBV5-5 and J usage is TRBJ1-4; D gene unclear. V dropped 0 bases and J dropped 8 bases, with 11 bases sitting between them. This CDR3 contains 14 residues. Germline lookup yields CDR1 SGHKS and CDR2 YYEKEE (reference sequence).

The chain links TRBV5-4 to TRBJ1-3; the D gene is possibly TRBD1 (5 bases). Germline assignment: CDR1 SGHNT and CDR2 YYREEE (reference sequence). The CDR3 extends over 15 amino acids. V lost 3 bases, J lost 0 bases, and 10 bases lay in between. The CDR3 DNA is TGTGCCAGCAGCTCGGGACTATTCTCTGGAAACACCATATATTTT. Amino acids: CASSSGLFSGNTIYF.

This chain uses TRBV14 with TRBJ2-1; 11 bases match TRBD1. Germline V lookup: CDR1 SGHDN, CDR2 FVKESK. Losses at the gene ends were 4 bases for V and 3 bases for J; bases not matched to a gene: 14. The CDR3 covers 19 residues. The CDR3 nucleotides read TGTGCCAGCAGCCGTTTCTTTACTCGGGACAGGGGGGTCTACAATGAGCAGTTCTTC. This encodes CASSRFFTRDRGVYNEQFF.

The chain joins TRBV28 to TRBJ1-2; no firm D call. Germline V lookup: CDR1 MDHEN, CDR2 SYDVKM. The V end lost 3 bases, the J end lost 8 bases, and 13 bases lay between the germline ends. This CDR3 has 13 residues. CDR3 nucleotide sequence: TGTGCCAGCAGTTTTCCGCGCCGGGAGGGCTACACCTTC. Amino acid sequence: CASSFPRREGYTF.

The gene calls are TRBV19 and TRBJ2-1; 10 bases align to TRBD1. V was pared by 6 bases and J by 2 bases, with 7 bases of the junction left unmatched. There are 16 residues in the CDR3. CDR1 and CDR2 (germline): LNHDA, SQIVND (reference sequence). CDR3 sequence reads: CASRPRGTGAYNEQFF. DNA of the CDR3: TGTGCCAGTAGGCCTCGTGGGACAGGGGCCTACAATGAGCAGTTCTTC.

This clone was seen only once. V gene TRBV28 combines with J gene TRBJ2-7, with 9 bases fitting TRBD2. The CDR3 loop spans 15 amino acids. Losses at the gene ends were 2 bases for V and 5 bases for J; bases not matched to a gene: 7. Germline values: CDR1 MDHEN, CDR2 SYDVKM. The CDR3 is CASSLRTSGPNEQYF. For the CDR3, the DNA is TGTGCCAGCAGTTTACGAACTAGCGGGCCTAACGAGCAGTACTTC.

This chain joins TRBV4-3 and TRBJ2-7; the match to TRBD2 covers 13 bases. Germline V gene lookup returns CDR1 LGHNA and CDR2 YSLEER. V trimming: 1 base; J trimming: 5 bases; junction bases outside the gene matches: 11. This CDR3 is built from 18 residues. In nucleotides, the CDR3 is TGCGCCAGCAGCCAAGCCCCAACTAGCGGGAGGGCCTTGGACGAGCAGTACTTC. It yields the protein CASSQAPTSGRALDEQYF.